This T cell receptor beta chain came from a study of T cell clonality in common variable immunodeficiency. Findings of the study overall: In common variable immunodeficiency, TCR beta chains reportedly carried fewer deletions and N-nucleotide insertions. CVID subjects shared fewer TCRbeta clones than healthy controls did.

Patients and controls were mostly of Caucasian heritage. Sequencing input was equivalent genomic DNA from CVID and controls. The repertoire was sequenced with immunoSEQ multiplex PCR; TCRdb's copy has only in-frame clones and lacks some. This repertoire holds some 43,000 clones, and none appear only once. CDR1 is MNHEY and CDR2 is SVGEGT in the germline V gene. V shed 2 bases and J shed 2 bases, with 12 bases lying between them. The CDR3 contains 15 residues. This clone was counted at least ten times. The antigen is unknown. The missing CDR3 end, 3 residues past where the read stops, is filled in from the germline J gene.

The chain combines TRBV6-2 or TRBV6-3 with TRBJ2-5; possible D gene TRBD1, 5 bases. The sample was peripheral blood mononuclear cells. The receptor's source is a person aged 18-70 years in good health. Here the CDR3 reads CASSYPDSLQETQYF. The DNA read from the CDR3 is TGTGCCAGCAGTTACCCAGACAGCCTACAAGAGACC.